The rows below give T cell receptor beta chains drawn from one sample of a study of blood T cell repertoires in COVID-19. Assay used: immunoSEQ multiplex PCR; TCRdb lists only in-frame clones, some missing. The sample includes about 200,000 clones, about 80% of them seen just once. Input material: PBMCs or T cells enriched from blood (not recorded which). These receptors originate from an older woman with acute COVID-19. Both conserved end residues are part of each CDR3. Each record gives: clone size, V gene, J gene, D gene, CDR3 DNA, CDR3 protein. A D gene is named only where the DNA matches it firmly. Expanded clones get a size class; other rows say once, few or many, or leave the size out.

NA	TRBV18	TRBJ1-6	NA	TGTGCCAGCTCACCAAGACGGAATCTAGATTCACCCCTCCACTTT	CASSPRRNLDSPLHF
NA	TRBV11-3	TRBJ2-1	TRBD1	TGTGCCAGCAGCCCCCGGGACAGGCCCGAAGCTGAGCAGTTCTTC	CASSPRDRPEAEQFF
NA	TRBV9	TRBJ1-2	TRBD1	TGTGCCAGCAGCAGTCGGACAGGGGATGGCTACACCTTC	CASSSRTGDGYTF
NA	TRBV18	TRBJ2-1	TRBD1	TGTGCCAGCTCACGGGACAGCTCCTACAATGAGCAGTTCTTC	CASSRDSSYNEQFF
NA	TRBV30	TRBJ1-5	NA	TGTGCCTGGACGCAAGACAGGCACAATCAGCCCCAGCATTTT	CAWTQDRHNQPQHF
once	TRBV12-3/TRBV12-4	TRBJ1-4	NA	TGTGCCAGCAGTTATCGGAATGAAAAACTGTTTTTT	CASSYRNEKLFF
NA	TRBV2	TRBJ1-2	NA	TGTGCCAGCAGTGAAAATTTCCCAGGGCTGGATAGCTACACCTTC	CASSENFPGLDSYTF
NA	TRBV4-3	TRBJ2-5	TRBD2	TGCGCCAGCAGCCGGCTAGCGGGGAAGTACCAAGAGACCCAGTACTTC	CASSRLAGKYQETQYF
NA	TRBV5-4	TRBJ1-1	NA	TGTGCCAGCTCTCTGAACACTGAAGCTTTCTTT	CASSLNTEAFF
NA	TRBV19	TRBJ2-1	TRBD1	TGTGCCAGTTCACCGGGGCCAGGGGGCTGGGGTGAGCAGTTCTTC	CASSPGPGGWGEQFF
NA	TRBV19	TRBJ2-2	TRBD2	TGTGCCAGTAGCACTCGGGGGGTTATGAACACCGGGGAGCTGTTTTTT	CASSTRGVMNTGELFF
NA	TRBV7-9	TRBJ2-1	TRBD1	TGTGCCAGCAGCTTAGCGGTCAGGGGGAATGAGCAGTTCTTC	CASSLAVRGNEQFF
NA	TRBV6-5	TRBJ1-4	NA	TGTGCCAGCAGTTGGTCAGGGAATGAAAAACTGTTTTTT	CASSWSGNEKLFF
NA	TRBV5-4	TRBJ2-3	TRBD2	TGTGCCAGCAGCACCCCGACTAGCTCAGTAGGGGATACGCAGTATTTT	CASSTPTSSVGDTQYF
few	TRBV27	TRBJ1-2	NA	TGTGCCAGCAGTTTAGTAGGGGGCTATGGCTACACCTTC	CASSLVGGYGYTF
NA	TRBV19	TRBJ1-5	NA	TGTGCCAGTAAGGGGGTTAGCAATCAGCCCCAGCATTTT	CASKGVSNQPQHF
NA	TRBV30	TRBJ1-1	NA	TGTGCCTGGAGTGTACAGGACGACACTGAAGCTTTCTTT	CAWSVQDDTEAFF
NA	TRBV5-1	TRBJ1-2	NA	TGCGCCAGCAGCTTGGGCGGGATCTATGGCTACACCTTC	CASSLGGIYGYTF
NA	TRBV19	TRBJ1-5	TRBD1	TGTGCCAGTAGCCGGGGACAGGGGGCGGAACAGCCCCAGCATTTT	CASSRGQGAEQPQHF
NA	TRBV27	TRBJ1-1	NA	TGTGCCAGCCATTCCTTAGGAGGGGGGGACACTGAAGCTTTCTTT	CASHSLGGGDTEAFF
NA	TRBV7-6	TRBJ2-5	NA	TGTGCCAGCAGCTTAATCAAGGAGGGGACCCAGTACTTC	CASSLIKEGTQYF
NA	TRBV5-1	TRBJ1-5	TRBD1	TGCGCCAGCAGCTTGGGGGCAGGGGGTGTCAATCAGCCCCAGCATTTT	CASSLGAGGVNQPQHF
NA	TRBV21-1	TRBJ1-6	NA	TGTGCCAGCAGCAAGTTTGACAGGGGTAATTCACCCCTCCACTTT	CASSKFDRGNSPLHF
many	TRBV6-5	TRBJ1-1	TRBD1	TGTGCCAGCACTCCCCAGGGGGATTCGAACACTGAAGCTTTCTTT	CASTPQGDSNTEAFF
NA	TRBV7-2	TRBJ1-5	NA	TGTGCCAGCAGCCCAAGGCCGGGGAATCAGCCCCAGCATTTT	CASSPRPGNQPQHF
NA	TRBV5-4	TRBJ1-4	TRBD1	TGTGCCAGCAGCTTGGCCGGGACAGCAAATGAAAAACTGTTTTTT	CASSLAGTANEKLFF
NA	TRBV24-1	TRBJ2-1	NA	TGTGCCACCAGTGATTTCTTAGCGGCGTCCTACAATGAGCAGTTCTTC	CATSDFLAASYNEQFF
NA	TRBV5-5	TRBJ2-1	TRBD2	TGTGCCAGCAGCTCGGGGGGGTTATCAGCTCCCTACAATGAGCAGTTCTTC	CASSSGGLSAPYNEQFF
NA	TRBV7-9	TRBJ1-1	NA	TGTGCCAGCAGCTCACCTAGGGGGGGCACTGAAGCTTTCTTT	CASSSPRGGTEAFF
NA	TRBV6-6	TRBJ1-2	NA	TGTGCCAGCAGCTCGTCCGGGACACGAAATGGCTACACCTTC	CASSSSGTRNGYTF
NA	TRBV7-8	TRBJ1-2	TRBD1	TGTGCCAGCAGCTTAGGATGGGACAGGGGTGGTGGCTACACCTTC	CASSLGWDRGGGYTF